Each of the 10 T cell receptor beta chains below was sequenced from the same sample in a study of blood T cell repertoires in COVID-19. Libraries were prepared by immunoSEQ multiplex PCR; TCRdb keeps only in-frame clonotypes and omits some of them. The data contain some 130,000 clones, about 76% of them singletons. Source material: peripheral blood. The receptor set was obtained from a woman in her fifties or sixties with active or convalescent COVID-19.

The chain joins TRBV4-1 to TRBJ2-1, with TRBD2 matching 12 bases. This CDR3 is 15 amino acids long. V was clipped by 4 bases and J by 8 bases; unmatched bases: 6. Germline lookup yields CDR1 MGHRA and CDR2 YSYEKL. In nucleotides, the CDR3 is TGCGCCAGCAGCCTACTAGCGGGGGGAGACTATGAGCAGTTCTTC. Amino acid sequence: CASSLLAGGDYEQFF.

The chain has TRBV20-1 and TRBJ2-1, with no clear D. CDR1 DFQATT and CDR2 SNEGSKA come from the germline V gene (reference sequence). The CDR3 sequence is 14 residues long. The V gene lost 3 bases and the J gene lost 3 bases, with 12 bases spanning the gap. The CDR3 nucleotides read TGCAGTGCTAGTGTGGGCCCCCTCTACAATGAGCAGTTCTTC. Translation: CSASVGPLYNEQFF.

This chain connects TRBV6-6 to TRBJ2-1, with TRBD2 matching over 11 bases. The CDR3 sequence is 16 residues long. CDR1 is MNHNY and CDR2 is SVGAGI in the germline V gene (reference sequence). J lost 4 bases, V lost 0 bases, and 2 bases had no gene match. The CDR3 DNA sequence: TGTGCCAGCAGTTACTCTAGGACTAGCGGGTACAATGAGCAGTTCTTC. Its protein is CASSYSRTSGYNEQFF.

The J gene is TRBJ2-1, the V gene TRBV5-5; D is unclear. The CDR3 is 15 amino acids. With 0 bases removed from V and 0 bases from J, the gap between germline ends came to 7 bases. Germline assignment: CDR1 SGHKS and CDR2 YYEKEE (reference sequence). CDR3 sequence reads: CASSLVADSYNEQFF. CDR3 DNA sequence: TGTGCCAGCAGCTTGGTTGCGGACTCCTACAATGAGCAGTTCTTC.

This chain connects TRBV5-5 to TRBJ2-5; D may be TRBD2 (5 bases). Germline V gives CDR1 SGHKS, CDR2 YYEKEE (reference sequence). V gave up 4 bases and J gave up 5 bases, with 12 bases separating them. The length of the CDR3 is 13 residues. CDR3 nucleotide sequence: TGTGCCAGCAGCGTGAGGGTCGGGGAGACCCAGTACTTC. Translated, it gives CASSVRVGETQYF.

This CDR3 is CSVVRTDSNTGELFF. The CDR3 DNA reads as TGCAGCGTTGTCAGGACTGATTCGAACACCGGGGAGCTGTTTTTT. The V call is TRBV29-1, the J call TRBJ2-2; perhaps TRBD2 as D (5 bases). The CDR3 sequence is 15 residues long. V lost 4 bases and J 0 bases, leaving 12 bases between the germline ends. Germline CDR1 reads SQVTM; CDR2 reads ANQGSEA.

The gene calls are TRBV10-3 and TRBJ1-1; D gene uncertain. In germline, CDR1 is ENHRY, CDR2 SYGVKD. With 0 bases removed from V and 11 bases from J, the gap between germline ends came to 13 bases. The CDR3 extends over 13 amino acids. CDR3 in amino acids: CAISESTLAGAFF. CDR3 coding DNA: TGTGCCATCAGTGAGTCGACTTTGGCGGGGGCTTTCTTT.

The J gene is TRBJ2-4, the V gene TRBV28; the D gene is possibly TRBD1 (6 bases). Germline CDR1 and CDR2: MDHEN and SYDVKM. The CDR3 runs 17 residues. Trimming took 4 bases from V and 0 from J, leaving 16 bases between them. CDR3 bases: TGTGCCAGCAGTTCCCACCAGGGGAAACTAGCCAAAAACATTCAGTACTTC. This gives the protein CASSSHQGKLAKNIQYF.

The CDR3 sequence is CASSDWGRAGEQYF. The CDR3 coding sequence is TGTGCCAGCAGTGATTGGGGGAGGGCAGGCGAGCAGTACTTC. This sequence joins TRBV6-1 and TRBJ2-7, with TRBD2 matching 7 bases. The junction had 8 bases not matched to a gene; V was cut back by 3 bases and J by 6 bases. There are 14 residues in the CDR3. In germline, CDR1 is MNHNS, CDR2 SASEGT.

The CDR3 DNA is TGCGCCAGCAGTTCGGGGGGACTAGCAGGCAATGAGCAGTTCTTC. Translated: CASSSGGLAGNEQFF. The genes are TRBV5-1 and TRBJ2-1, with TRBD2 matching 9 bases. From germline, CDR1 is SGHRS and CDR2 YFSETQ. CDR3 size: 15 residues. V lost 5 bases to trimming and J lost 6 bases; unmatched junction nucleotides: 9. The full variable domain, rest sourced from reference TRBV5-1 and TRBJ2-1, is KAGVTQTPRYLIKTRGQQVTLSCSPISGHRSVSWYQQTPGQGLQFLFEYFSETQRNKGNFPGRFSGRQFSNSRSEMNVSTLELGDSALYLCASSSGGLAGNEQFFGPGTRLTVL.